One and the same sample provided the 14 T cell receptor beta chains below, sequenced in a study of radiotherapy plus CTLA-4 blockade in lung cancer. Profiled with immunoSEQ multiplex PCR; TCRdb holds only in-frame clones, not every one. The sample lists approximately 76,000 clones; more than 60% were seen once. The sample in question was peripheral blood, obtained from a patient treated with radiotherapy plus ipilimumab. The receptors were sampled from a human donor with non-small cell lung cancer who had a partial response to radiotherapy plus ipilimumab. Some clones in this sample may be carry-over from other donors' samples.

J is TRBJ2-5 and V is TRBV7-2; 7 bases agree with TRBD1. Per germline, CDR1 SGHTA and CDR2 FQGNSA. This CDR3 region has 13 residues. V trimming: 4 bases; J trimming: 2 bases; junction bases outside the gene matches: 1. For the CDR3, the DNA is TGTGCCAGCAGCTGGGGACAGCAAGAGACCCAGTACTTC. Residues: CASSWGQQETQYF.

This clone is a singleton in its sample. V is TRBV9 and J is TRBJ2-1; D possibly corresponds to TRBD2 (6 bases). V lost 0 bases, J lost 2 bases, and 6 bases lay in between. Germline V gene lookup returns CDR1 SGDLS and CDR2 YYNGEE. The CDR3 runs 14 residues. The CDR3 nucleotides are TGTGCCAGCAGCGTAGGGGGGGCCTACAATGAGCAGTTCTTC. Translating gives CASSVGGAYNEQFF. Supplemented by reference TRBV9 and TRBJ2-1, the full variable domain reads DSGVTQTPKHLITATGQRVTLRCSPRSGDLSVYWYQQSLDQGLQFLIQYYNGEERAKGNILERFSAQQFPDLHSELNLSSLELGDSALYFCASSVGGAYNEQFFGPGTRLTVL.

CDR3 loop: CASSSPGDTGELFF. CDR3 bases: TGTGCCAGTAGTAGCCCGGGAGACACCGGGGAGCTGTTTTTT. The chain joins TRBV19 to TRBJ2-2; D is possibly TRBD2 (6 bases). Germline V gene data show CDR1 as LNHDA and CDR2 as SQIVND (reference sequence). This CDR3 comprises 14 residues. Trimming pared 4 bases from V and 3 bases from J, leaving 9 bases between.

Here the CDR3 reads CASSPRRSSYNSPLHF. The CDR3 coding sequence is TGCGCCAGCAGCCCCCGACGGAGCTCCTATAATTCACCCCTCCACTTT. The chain carries TRBV5-1 and TRBJ1-6; D is ambiguous. The ends were cut back, 4 bases at V and 0 bases at J, with 11 bases in the middle. This CDR3 region has 16 residues. The germline V gene has CDR1 SGHRS and CDR2 YFSETQ.

The V call is TRBV18, the J call TRBJ2-7; TRBD1 aligns across 8 bases. The CDR3 has 15 amino acids. Trimming took 1 base from V and 7 from J; bases not matched to a gene: 9. Germline CDR1 is KGHSH and CDR2 is LQKENI. The CDR3 nucleotides read TGTGCCAGCTCACCACTTAACAACAGGGGGGAAGAGCAGTACTTC. Encoded protein: CASSPLNNRGEEQYF.

This chain links TRBV5-1 with TRBJ1-1; the D is unclear. In germline, CDR1 is SGHRS, CDR2 YFSETQ. The CDR3 loop spans 16 amino acids. Trimming stripped 0 bases from V and 3 bases from J, with 15 bases between. The CDR3 spells CASSLGGSRYDTEAFF. CDR3 in DNA: TGCGCCAGCAGCTTGGGAGGGTCCCGTTACGACACTGAAGCTTTCTTT.

This clone was seen a single time. The rearrangement links TRBV7-3 to TRBJ2-5, with TRBD1 identical over 8 bases. CDR3 length equals 16 residues. The germline gives CDR1 SGHTA, CDR2 FQGTGA. Germline trimming cut 5 bases from V and 1 base from J; bases unmatched to any gene: 9. Written as DNA, the CDR3 is TGTGCCAGCAGCCGGACAGGCAGGGGGCTCCAAGAGACCCAGTACTTC. Protein sequence: CASSRTGRGLQETQYF.

This clone occurred a few times. The rearrangement joins TRBV2 to TRBJ1-2; D remains ambiguous. The CDR3 has 13 residues. V was trimmed by 3 bases and J by 6 bases, leaving 11 bases between them. Germline V gene lookup returns CDR1 SNHLY and CDR2 FYNNEI. DNA of the CDR3: TGTGCCAGCAGTGACGGGAGAGTGGATGGCTACACCTTC. Amino acid sequence: CASSDGRVDGYTF.

The chain carries TRBV6-1 and TRBJ2-2; tentatively, D is TRBD1 (6 bases). The CDR3 extends over 14 amino acids. V was pared by 2 bases and J by 4 bases, with 8 bases between. From germline, CDR1 is MNHNS and CDR2 SASEGT. CDR3 residues: CASSEMGATGELFF. The CDR3 region has the DNA TGTGCCAGCAGTGAAATGGGGGCCACCGGGGAGCTGTTTTTT.

This chain connects TRBV6-5 to TRBJ1-2; a weak D match, TRBD1 (5 bases). V lost 7 bases to trimming and J lost 8 bases, with 14 bases between them. CDR1 is MNHEY and CDR2 is SVGAGI in the germline V gene. The CDR3 covers 12 residues. The CDR3 DNA reads TGTGCCAGCACCAATCCAGGGTGGGGCTACACCTTC. Its protein is CASTNPGWGYTF.

The rearrangement uses TRBV7-2 and TRBJ2-5; D is undetermined. The germline V gene encodes CDR1 SGHTA and CDR2 FQGNSA. V lost 5 bases and J lost 4, with 8 bases in between. The CDR3 consists of 12 residues. The CDR3 DNA follows: TGTGCCAGCAGCCCGACGGGAGAGACCCAGTACTTC. Its translation is CASSPTGETQYF.

The gene calls are TRBV6-6 and TRBJ1-1; 7 bases match TRBD1. Trimming at V came to 4 bases and at J to 1 base, leaving 3 bases not matched to a gene. The CDR3 totals 14 residues. Germline assignment: CDR1 MNHNY and CDR2 SVGAGI (reference sequence). The CDR3: CASSSRDRNTEAFF. In DNA form, the CDR3 reads TGTGCCAGCAGTTCCCGGGACAGGAACACTGAAGCTTTCTTT.

This clone was detected only a few times. The gene calls are TRBV7-6 and TRBJ2-2; no clear D. In germline, CDR1 is SGHVS, CDR2 FNYEAQ. This CDR3 is 13 amino acids long. Trimming pared 4 bases from V and 0 bases from J, leaving 3 bases between. CDR3 DNA sequence: TGTGCCAGCAGCTCTCCGAACACCGGGGAGCTGTTTTTT. Amino acid sequence: CASSSPNTGELFF.

The gene calls are TRBV7-3 and TRBJ2-5, with 8 nucleotides matching TRBD2. The CDR3 loop spans 14 amino acids. J gave up 5 bases and V 6 bases, and 8 bases lay outside the gene matches. The germline gives CDR1 SGHTA, CDR2 FQGTGA. The chain's CDR3 is CASSRSGGRETQYF. As DNA, the CDR3 is TGTGCCAGCAGTCGAAGCGGGGGTAGGGAGACCCAGTACTTC.